This TCR beta chain was recorded in a study of a mutant IDH1 vaccine in newly diagnosed glioma. The time point: week 47, end of study. Topical imiquimod accompanied each vaccine dose, which consisted of 300 ug of mutant IDH1 20-mer peptide. Trimming removed 3 bases from V and 0 bases from J, with 6 bases in between. Germline-derived CDR1 and CDR2 are GTSNPN and SVGIG (reference sequence). The CDR3 sequence is 12 residues long. Remarks on this clone: Its target is unknown.

Data came from immunoSEQ multiplex PCR; TCRdb stores just in-frame clones and leaves some out. This sample carries some 60,000 clones, 80% to 85% of them seen once, and the ten largest clones take approximately 3.5%. This receptor was obtained from a woman in her fifties or sixties with glioma. The chain has TRBV30 and TRBJ2-7; D ambiguous. The sample consisted of PBMCs, taken from a glioma patient whose treatment included an IDH1 peptide vaccine. The CDR3 here is CAWREDSYEQYF. The CDR3 nucleotides read TGTGCCTGGAGAGAGGACTCCTACGAGCAGTACTTC.